The clone carrying this T cell receptor beta chain was detected a few times. In TCRdb, the RT-PCR reads were re-called with MiXCR into one record per CDR3 protein. This sample has almost 700,000 distinct CDR3 sequences, with approximately 15% found just once. The CDR3 length is 13 residues. Trimming shortened V by 5 bases and J by 0 bases, and 8 bases separated the two germline ends. CDR1 is MNHNS, CDR2 SASEGT, per germline. The sequencing input was memory CD4+ T cells from blood. The source of this sequence is a female donor in good health, serving as a healthy control. This sequence joins TRBV6-1 and TRBJ2-7, with a possible D match to TRBD1 (6 bases). The CDR3 nucleotides read TGTGCCAGCAGTTGGGACACCTCCTACGAGCAGTACTTC. This encodes CASSWDTSYEQYF.